Listed below are T cell receptor beta chains from one sample, sequenced in a study of cytomegalovirus exposure and HLA in healthy donors. The assay was immunoSEQ multiplex PCR, and TCRdb's table has in-frame clones only and misses some. The sample has some 90,000 clones; more than 75% are singletons. The sequenced sample consisted of PBMCs. The receptors shown here come from a human donor in good health. CDR3s include the opening cysteine and the closing phenylalanine or tryptophan. Each record gives: V gene, D gene, clone size, J gene, CDR3 DNA, CDR3 protein. The D gene is left open where the match is weak. Clone size is given for some rows only: seen once, a few or many times, or a class if the clone is expanded.

TRBV6-1,.,.,TRBJ1-2,TGTGCCAGCAGTGACAGGGTACGCGGCTACACCTTC,CASSDRVRGYTF
TRBV11-2,.,.,TRBJ1-4,TGTGCCAGCAGCCGGGGGGGCAGTAATGAAAAACTGTTTTTT,CASSRGGSNEKLFF
TRBV5-4,TRBD2,.,TRBJ2-1,TGTGCCAGCAGCTTAGGACTAGGCTCCTACAATGAGCAGTTCTTC,CASSLGLGSYNEQFF
TRBV4-2,TRBD2,.,TRBJ2-1,TGTGCCAGCAGCCGCGGGGGGAGGGAGGGCCGCGATGAGCAGTTCTTC,CASSRGGREGRDEQFF
TRBV7-2,.,.,TRBJ2-1,TGTGCCAGCAGCTTATTAACGAAAGCCGGTGAGCAGTTCTTC,CASSLLTKAGEQFF
TRBV7-3,TRBD1,.,TRBJ2-5,TGTGCCAGCAGCTCACCTCGATCAGGGGGACGCGCGGAGACCCAGTACTTC,CASSSPRSGGRAETQYF
TRBV18,TRBD1,.,TRBJ2-5,TGTGCCAGCTCACTTGGATTGACAGGGCAAGAGACCCAGTACTTC,CASSLGLTGQETQYF
TRBV30,.,.,TRBJ1-2,TGTGCCTTGGCCGTCTATGGCTACACCTTC,CALAVYGYTF
TRBV28,TRBD2,few,TRBJ2-7,TGTGCCAGCAGTTCTGTGGCGGGAGGTGTAGGCGAGCAGTACTTC,CASSSVAGGVGEQYF
TRBV15,.,.,TRBJ2-4,TGTGCCACCGAGCCCGTGGCTAGCAACATTCAGTACTTC,CATEPVASNIQYF
TRBV30,TRBD2,once,TRBJ2-1,TGTGCCTGGAGTGTACCGGCGCTAGCGGGGTACGAGCAGTTCTTC,CAWSVPALAGYEQFF
TRBV5-1,TRBD1,.,TRBJ2-2,TGCGCCAGCAGCTTGGCCACAAGGGGGCCCACCGGGGAGCTGTTTTTT,CASSLATRGPTGELFF
TRBV7-2,.,.,TRBJ1-4,TGTGCCAGCAGCCCCCCGTCGGGGTTAACTAATGAAAAACTGTTTTTT,CASSPPSGLTNEKLFF
TRBV7-9,TRBD2,once,TRBJ2-7,TGTGCCAGCAGTCAAGCGGGAGGCGAGCAGTACTTC,CASSQAGGEQYF
TRBV27,TRBD1,few,TRBJ2-7,TGTGCCAGCAGCACTCAGGGGGCGGGACACGAGCAGTACTTC,CASSTQGAGHEQYF
TRBV28,.,.,TRBJ1-3,TGTGCCAGCAGTTCCGGGGCTGGAAACACCATATATTTT,CASSSGAGNTIYF
TRBV27,TRBD1,.,TRBJ1-2,TGTGCCAGCAGGACAGGGACCTATGGCTACACCTTC,CASRTGTYGYTF
TRBV28,.,.,TRBJ1-5,TGTGCCAGCAGTCTATGGGCCTTTAGCAATCAGCCCCAGCATTTT,CASSLWAFSNQPQHF
TRBV18,TRBD1,.,TRBJ2-7,TGTGCCAGCTCACCACCGGGACAGGGTTATTGGGAGCAGTACTTC,CASSPPGQGYWEQYF
TRBV5-5,.,.,TRBJ1-1,TGTGCCAGCAGCTTGGGCGGGGGAAGCACTGAAGCTTTCTTT,CASSLGGGSTEAFF
TRBV5-1,TRBD2,.,TRBJ2-6,TGCGCCAGCAGTCCCACTAGCGGGGGGCCCTCTGGGGCCAACGTCCTGACTTTC,CASSPTSGGPSGANVLTF
TRBV11-2,TRBD2,.,TRBJ2-1,TGTGCCAGCAGCTTAGGGGGACTAGCTCGTAGGGATGAGCAGTTCTTC,CASSLGGLARRDEQFF